A single sample is the source of the 30 T cell receptor beta chains below, sequenced in a study of cytomegalovirus exposure and HLA in healthy donors. The study ran its PCR with 60 Vbeta and 13 Jbeta primers. Assay used: immunoSEQ multiplex PCR; TCRdb lists only in-frame clones, some missing. Of about 150,000 clones in the sample, roughly 77% were seen once. Input material: PBMCs. The receptors stem from a man younger than 40 in good health and CMV-seropositive.

The chain uses TRBV13 and TRBJ2-7, with a weak D call TRBD1 (5 bases). Germline V gene sequence: CDR1 PRHDT, CDR2 FYEKMQ (reference sequence). The CDR3 contains 15 residues. Trimming shortened V by 5 bases and J by 0 bases, and 14 bases separated the two germline ends. The CDR3 DNA reads TGTGCCAGCAGCCAGGGCCAATCGGGCTCCTACGAGCAGTACTTC. The encoded protein is CASSQGQSGSYEQYF.

This chain connects TRBV19 to TRBJ1-1; unclear D gene. There are 14 residues in the CDR3. CDR1 and CDR2 from the germline V gene are LNHDA and SQIVND (reference sequence). Trimming removed 3 bases from V and 0 bases from J, with 8 bases in between. CDR3 amino acids: CASSIGEVNTEAFF. The CDR3 DNA is TGTGCCAGTAGTATTGGGGAGGTGAACACTGAAGCTTTCTTT.

The chain carries TRBV19 and TRBJ1-4, with TRBD1 matching 7 bases. There are 14 residues in the CDR3. V shed 7 bases and J 0 bases; nucleotides not matched to a gene: 2. CDR1 is LNHDA, CDR2 SQIVND, per germline (reference sequence). The chain's CDR3 is CASKGTATNEKLFF. CDR3 bases: TGTGCCAGTAAAGGGACAGCAACTAATGAAAAACTGTTTTTT.

The genes are TRBV27 and TRBJ1-1; no firm D call. Germline CDR1 and CDR2: MNHEY and SMNVEV (reference sequence). V lost 0 bases to trimming and J lost 1 base, with 6 bases between them. The length of the CDR3 is 14 residues. The CDR3 protein is CASSLSGRNTEAFF. The CDR3 nucleotides read TGTGCCAGCAGTTTATCCGGGAGGAACACTGAAGCTTTCTTT.

The rearrangement uses TRBV27 and TRBJ2-1; TRBD1 is a possible D gene (5 bases). Germline assignment: CDR1 MNHEY and CDR2 SMNVEV (reference sequence). V was cut by 2 bases and J by 6 bases, with 14 bases left in between. This CDR3 is 15 amino acids long. The DNA of the CDR3 is TGTGCCAGCAGTTTAAGCAGGCCCAGGGCCAATGAGCAGTTCTTC. It translates to CASSLSRPRANEQFF.

This clone occurred once. The CDR3 nucleotides read TGCGCCAGCAGCTTGGTGTCTTCAGGACAGGTGGCTGGAAACACCATATATTTT. Protein sequence: CASSLVSSGQVAGNTIYF. This rearrangement joins TRBV5-1 to TRBJ1-3; 7 nucleotides align to TRBD1. The CDR3 totals 18 residues. V shed 0 bases, J shed 2 bases, and the junction held 11 bases outside the gene matches. The germline gives CDR1 SGHRS, CDR2 YFSETQ.

This chain connects TRBV19 to TRBJ2-7; tentative D call: TRBD2 (7 bases). From germline, CDR1 is LNHDA and CDR2 SQIVND (reference sequence). V gave up 7 bases and J gave up 0 bases, with 16 bases separating them. This CDR3 spans 15 amino acids. The CDR3 region has the DNA TGTGCCAGTATGGGCCGGGGGGCAAGCTCCTACGAGCAGTACTTC. This encodes CASMGRGASSYEQYF.

This chain connects TRBV15 to TRBJ2-1; 16 bases agree with TRBD2. The CDR3 runs to 15 residues. Germline V lookup: CDR1 LNHNV, CDR2 YYDKDF (reference sequence). The V and J ends lost 6 bases and 5 bases, in that order; junction bases with no gene match: 1. CDR3 sequence reads: CATRGLAGGNNEQFF. DNA of the CDR3: TGTGCCACCAGGGGACTAGCGGGAGGGAACAATGAGCAGTTCTTC.

This clone was detected once. The CDR3 sequence is CASSQEGLAGAYEQYF. CDR3 nucleotide sequence: TGCGCCAGCAGCCAAGAGGGACTAGCGGGAGCTTACGAGCAGTACTTC. The chain couples TRBV4-1 to TRBJ2-5; 14 bases agree with TRBD2. The end of the DNA aligns better with TRBJ2-7, so the J call may be wrong. The CDR3 is 16 residues long. CDR1 MGHRA and CDR2 YSYEKL come from the germline V gene.

This clone occurred a few times. J is TRBJ1-1 and V is TRBV9, with D possibly matching TRBD1 (5 bases). CDR1 is SGDLS, CDR2 YYNGEE, per germline. V lost 8 bases and J 0 bases, leaving 11 bases between the germline ends. The CDR3 is 13 amino acids. The CDR3 sequence: CASSQGLNTEAFF. As DNA, the CDR3 is TGTGCCAGTTCCCAGGGTTTGAACACTGAAGCTTTCTTT.

V and J are TRBV7-2 and TRBJ2-1; TRBD2 aligns across 15 bases. This CDR3 comprises 17 residues. V shed 5 bases and J 4 bases; nucleotides not matched to a gene: 6. The germline gives CDR1 SGHTA, CDR2 FQGNSA. In nucleotides, the CDR3 is TGTGCCAGCAGCCCCGGACTAGCGGGGGGGCGTTACAATGAGCAGTTCTTC. Translating gives CASSPGLAGGRYNEQFF.

The V call is TRBV4-1, the J call TRBJ1-5; no clear D. From germline, CDR1 is MGHRA and CDR2 YSYEKL. The CDR3 is made up of 14 amino acids. V lost 3 bases and J lost 2, with 8 bases in between. The CDR3 reads CASSQRRGNQPQHF. The CDR3 nucleotides read TGCGCCAGCAGCCAGAGACGGGGCAATCAGCCCCAGCATTTT.

This clone was picked up one time. The V call is TRBV5-6, the J call TRBJ1-1, with TRBD1 matching 8 bases. This CDR3 has 15 amino acids. V shed 4 bases, J shed 3 bases, and the junction held 8 bases outside the gene matches. Looked up from germline, CDR1 is SGHDT and CDR2 is YYEEEE. The CDR3 DNA reads TGTGCCAGCAGCGCGTACAGGGGGTTGGACACTGAAGCTTTCTTT. Translated: CASSAYRGLDTEAFF.

In this sample, this clone turned up once. The V call is TRBV5-6, the J call TRBJ2-2; the D gene is possibly TRBD2 (6 bases). With 6 bases removed from V and 5 bases from J, the gap between germline ends came to 14 bases. In germline, CDR1 is SGHDT, CDR2 YYEEEE. CDR3 length: 14 residues. The CDR3 loop reads CASTTGTRTGELFF. The CDR3 nucleotides read TGTGCCAGCACCACCGGGACTCGAACCGGGGAGCTGTTTTTT.

V gene TRBV2 combines with J gene TRBJ2-5; TRBD2 aligns across 10 bases. The J call is doubtful: the DNA matches TRBJ2-7 better. Germline CDR1 SNHLY, CDR2 FYNNEI. The length of the CDR3 is 14 residues. CDR3 nucleotides: TGTGCCAGCAGTAGCGGGAGGGCCGGTAACGAGCAGTACTTC. Amino acid sequence: CASSSGRAGNEQYF.

The chain is built from TRBV7-2 and TRBJ2-3, with 9 bases lining up with TRBD2. This CDR3 is built from 15 residues. The V gene's germline CDR1 is SGHTA and CDR2 FQGNSA. V gave up 4 bases and J gave up 5 bases; unmatched junction bases: 7. The CDR3 loop is CASSYSGGRGDTQYF. The CDR3, as DNA: TGTGCCAGCAGCTATAGCGGGGGCCGGGGAGATACGCAGTATTTT.

A word on this clone: A junction end diverges from the germline sequence, so it may reflect a read error. The chain has TRBV5-1 and TRBJ2-7; no firm D call. Per germline, CDR1 SGHRS and CDR2 YFSETQ. The CDR3 is made up of 12 amino acids. CDR3 sequence reads: CASSLNSHEQYF. CDR3 nucleotides: TGCGCCAGCAGCTTGAACTCCCACGAGCAGTACTTC.

The rearrangement uses TRBV7-9 and TRBJ1-1; tentative D call: TRBD1 (6 bases). Germline V gene sequence: CDR1 SEHNR, CDR2 FQNEAQ (reference sequence). This CDR3 spans 13 amino acids. V lost 5 bases and J lost 1, with 8 bases in between. CDR3: CASSRDTNTEAFF. The CDR3 DNA sequence: TGTGCCAGCAGCCGGGACACGAACACTGAAGCTTTCTTT.

The chain joins TRBV2 to TRBJ2-6, with TRBD1 identical over 7 bases. From germline, CDR1 is SNHLY and CDR2 FYNNEI. The trim removed 9 bases at V and 0 bases at J, leaving 14 bases unmatched. The CDR3 is made up of 18 amino acids. In DNA, the CDR3 is TGTGCCAGGGAAGGGACAGACTATTGGGACTCTGGGGCCAACGTCCTGACTTTC. Protein: CAREGTDYWDSGANVLTF.

The chain is built from TRBV28 and TRBJ1-5; possibly TRBD1 for D (6 bases). V was clipped by 5 bases and J by 4 bases, with 12 bases between them. The CDR3 has 14 amino acids. CDR1 is MDHEN, CDR2 SYDVKM, per germline. CDR3 sequence (DNA): TGTGCCAGCAGTCCACTGAGGGGGAATCAGCCCCAGCATTTT. Encoded protein: CASSPLRGNQPQHF. The variable domain in full, with the rest retrieved from reference TRBV28 and TRBJ1-5, is DVKVTQSSRYLVKRTGEKVFLECVQDMDHENMFWYRQDPGLGLRLIYFSYDVKMKEKGDIPEGYSVSREKKERFSLILESASTNQTSMYLCASSPLRGNQPQHFGDGTRLSIL.

The chain links TRBV10-1 to TRBJ2-1, with 7 bases matching TRBD1. Germline CDR1 is WNHNN and CDR2 is SYGVQD (reference sequence). This CDR3 comprises 15 residues. V gave up 8 bases and J gave up 9 bases; unmatched junction bases: 16. In nucleotides, the CDR3 is TGCGCCAGCCATCCAGGGGGATTGGACCCCACTGAGCAGTTCTTC. Its translation is CASHPGGLDPTEQFF.

The chain couples TRBV5-1 to TRBJ2-3; no clear D gene. The CDR3 is 13 amino acids. Germline assignment: CDR1 SGHRS and CDR2 YFSETQ. Between the trimmed V and J ends, which lost 3 bases and 0 bases, there was a span of 5 bases. The CDR3 bases are TGCGCCAGCAGCTCGTTCAGCACAGATACGCAGTATTTT. Protein product: CASSSFSTDTQYF. The full variable domain, with the rest looked up from reference TRBV5-1 and TRBJ2-3, is KAGVTQTPRYLIKTRGQQVTLSCSPISGHRSVSWYQQTPGQGLQFLFEYFSETQRNKGNFPGRFSGRQFSNSRSEMNVSTLELGDSALYLCASSSFSTDTQYFGPGTRLTVL.

V usage is TRBV4-1 and J usage is TRBJ2-3; D ambiguous. Germline assignment: CDR1 MGHRA and CDR2 YSYEKL. Trimming shortened V by 3 bases and J by 5 bases, and 9 bases separated the two germline ends. This CDR3 comprises 13 residues. Written as DNA, the CDR3 is TGCGCCAGCAGCCAGATACATGGAGATACGCAGTATTTT. As protein: CASSQIHGDTQYF.

V and J are TRBV28 and TRBJ1-3, with no clear D. Trimming removed 6 bases at V and 0 bases at J, with 12 bases between. CDR3 size: 15 residues. Looked up from germline, CDR1 is MDHEN and CDR2 is SYDVKM. The CDR3 here is CASRPIYSSGNTIYF. In nucleotides, the CDR3 is TGTGCCAGCAGGCCGATTTATAGCTCTGGAAACACCATATATTTT.

The rearrangement joins TRBV6-6 to TRBJ1-6; D might be TRBD1 (5 bases). Germline V gene data show CDR1 as MNHNY and CDR2 as SVGAGI (reference sequence). With 9 bases removed from V and 6 bases from J, the gap between germline ends came to 15 bases. The CDR3 has 14 residues. The DNA of the CDR3 is TGTGCCAGTCTACGAGACAGATCTAATTCACCCCTCCACTTT. This sequence encodes CASLRDRSNSPLHF.

The chain combines TRBV11-1 with TRBJ2-1, with 14 bases that match TRBD2. The germline V gene encodes CDR1 SGHAT and CDR2 FQDESV (reference sequence). V shed 5 bases and J 4 bases; nucleotides not matched to a gene: 10. The CDR3 has 18 residues. This CDR3 is CASSPSPGTSGGYNEQFF. For the CDR3, the DNA is TGTGCCAGCAGCCCTAGTCCCGGGACTAGCGGGGGATACAATGAGCAGTTCTTC. Using reference TRBV11-1 and TRBJ2-1 for the parts outside the CDR3, the full variable domain is EAEVAQSPRYKITEKSQAVAFWCDPISGHATLYWYRQILGQGPELLVQFQDESVVDDSQLPKDRFSAERLKGVDSTLKIQPAELGDSAMYLCASSPSPGTSGGYNEQFFGPGTRLTVL.

Ten or more counts support this clone. CDR3 nucleotide sequence: TGTGCCAGCAGCCCCGGGGTAGCGGGAGCAAATGAGCAGTTCTTC. This encodes CASSPGVAGANEQFF. The chain has TRBV7-3 and TRBJ2-1, with 9 nucleotides matching TRBD2. With V trimmed by 5 bases and J by 7 bases, 9 bases remained unmatched. CDR3 size: 15 residues. The V gene's germline CDR1 is SGHTA and CDR2 FQGTGA.

The gene calls are TRBV7-3 and TRBJ2-3; 12 bases are shared with TRBD2. Trimming cost V 3 bases and J 9 bases; bases outside gene matches: 10. The CDR3 extends over 16 amino acids. The germline V gene has CDR1 SGHTA and CDR2 FQGTGA. CDR3 sequence reads: CASSLWLAGGQGTQYF. In nucleotides, the CDR3 is TGTGCCAGCAGCTTGTGGCTAGCGGGGGGGCAAGGGACGCAGTATTTT.

This clone has only a few counts. The chain is built from TRBV11-3 and TRBJ1-1; maybe TRBD1 (5 bases). The CDR3 sequence is 13 residues long. CDR1 and CDR2 from the germline V gene are SGHNT and YENEEA. Trimming removed 6 bases at V and 5 bases at J, with 13 bases between. CDR3 amino acids: CASSQGIGTEAFF. The CDR3 DNA is TGTGCCAGCAGTCAGGGAATCGGGACTGAAGCTTTCTTT.

This chain joins TRBV6-6 and TRBJ2-6, with D perhaps matching TRBD2 (5 bases). The CDR3 covers 15 residues. The germline gives CDR1 MNHNY, CDR2 SVGAGI (reference sequence). The V and J ends lost 8 bases and 0 bases respectively, with 11 bases between them. DNA for the CDR3: TGTGCCAGCGCCAAGGACTCCTCTGGGGCCAACGTCCTGACTTTC. Its translation is CASAKDSSGANVLTF.